These T cell receptor beta chains were read from a single sample in a study of regulatory T cells in long-lasting Graves disease. TCRdb reprocessed the multiplex PCR reads via MiXCR and lists one record per CDR3 protein. The table records about 430,000 distinct CDR3 sequences, under 25% of them present only once. Material: peripheral blood mononuclear cells (PBMCs), obtained when the disease was refractory, from a patient treated with antithyroid drugs. The receptors stem from a female donor with Graves disease. Both conserved end residues are part of each CDR3. The D gene is left open where the match is weak. Clone size is stated in some rows and not others, as once, few, many or a class when expanded.

TRBD2	TRBV28	many	TRBJ2-7	CASSRGRSSYEQYF	TGTGCCAGCAGTCGCGGGAGATCCTCCTACGAGCAGTACTTC
TRBD1	TRBV4-1	.	TRBJ1-2	CASSQEGDRGSFGYTF	TGCGCCAGCAGCCAAGAAGGGGACAGGGGTTCGTTCGGCTACACCTTC
TRBD1	TRBV5-1	.	TRBJ2-2	CASRKAGTGAGELFF	TGCGCCAGCAGGAAAGCCGGGACAGGGGCCGGGGAGCTGTTTTTT
TRBD2	TRBV2	.	TRBJ2-3	CASSEALHQRGGDTQYF	TGTGCCAGCAGTGAAGCGCTTCATCAGCGGGGGGGGGATACGCAGTATTTT
.	TRBV7-9	.	TRBJ1-2	CASSLEVAGWTF	TGTGCCAGCAGCTTAGAAGTCGCAGGGTGGACCTTC
TRBD1	TRBV6-2/TRBV6-3	.	TRBJ2-5	CASSSLQGAFLETQYF	TGTGCCAGCAGTTCCTTACAGGGGGCTTTTTTGGAGACCCAGTACTTC
.	TRBV28	many	TRBJ1-3	CASSLGRGNTIYF	TGTGCCAGCAGTTTAGGGAGAGGAAACACCATATATTTT
.	TRBV7-6	.	TRBJ2-7	CASSQEALGEQYF	TGTGCCAGCAGCCAGGAAGCACTGGGGGAGCAGTACTTC
.	TRBV10-1	few	TRBJ2-4	CASSESLLPNIQYF	TGCGCCAGCAGTGAGTCGCTCCTCCCAAACATTCAGTACTTC
.	TRBV20-1	many	TRBJ1-2	CSARLRYGYTF	TGCAGTGCTCGGTTGAGGTACGGCTACACCTTC
TRBD2	TRBV19	once	TRBJ2-3	CAANPSGRDTDTQYF	TGTGCCGCCAACCCTAGCGGGAGGGACACAGATACGCAGTATTTT
.	TRBV7-2	many	TRBJ2-7	CASSLRAGESYEQYF	TGTGCCAGCAGCTTAAGGGCAGGGGAGTCCTACGAGCAGTACTTC
.	TRBV11-2	many	TRBJ2-5	CASSPRTSGPETQYF	TGTGCCAGCAGCCCGCGGACATCGGGGCCAGAGACCCAGTACTTC
.	TRBV2	many	TRBJ1-5	CASADARNQPQHF	TGTGCCAGCGCCGATGCCAGAAATCAGCCCCAGCATTTT
TRBD1	TRBV28	once	TRBJ1-2	CASRTGSLGGYTF	TGTGCCAGCCGGACAGGGTCGCTCGGAGGCTACACCTTC
.	TRBV3-1	.	TRBJ2-7	CASSKSGAPPYEQYF	TGTGCCAGCAGCAAGAGCGGAGCGCCTCCCTACGAGCAGTACTTC
TRBD2	TRBV19	.	TRBJ2-7	CASKRRSGNAHYEQYF	TGTGCCAGTAAGAGGAGGAGCGGGAATGCGCACTACGAGCAGTACTTC
TRBD2	TRBV15	many	TRBJ2-4	CATSRDVGGKNIQYF	TGTGCCACCAGCAGAGATGTGGGAGGGAAAAACATTCAGTACTTC
TRBD2	TRBV6-4	once	TRBJ2-5	CASSDSNGGTSGRIVETQYF	TGTGCCAGCAGTGACTCGAACGGAGGGACTAGCGGGAGAATAGTAGAGACCCAGTACTTC
.	TRBV28	once	TRBJ1-5	CASSFSGAGNQPQHF	TGTGCCAGCAGTTTCTCGGGGGCAGGCAATCAGCCCCAGCATTTT
TRBD1	TRBV19	few	TRBJ2-4	CASSDRPQGGQLAKNIQYF	TGTGCCAGTAGTGATCGACCACAGGGGGGCCAGCTAGCCAAAAACATTCAGTACTTC
.	TRBV20-1	.	TRBJ2-7	CSARDRGHLSYEQYF	TGCAGTGCTAGAGATCGGGGACACCTCTCCTACGAGCAGTACTTC
TRBD1	TRBV7-9	few	TRBJ2-7	CASSDRQGASLYEQYF	TGTGCCAGCAGCGACCGACAGGGGGCGAGTCTCTACGAGCAGTACTTC
.	TRBV20-1	few	TRBJ1-3	CSARGGSGNTIYF	TGCAGTGCTAGGGGGGGCTCTGGAAACACCATATATTTT
.	TRBV12-3/TRBV12-4	.	TRBJ2-3	CASSPSVTDTQYF	TGTGCCAGCAGTCCAAGCGTGACAGATACGCAGTATTTT
TRBD1	TRBV5-1	.	TRBJ2-7	CASSWDGTGGGSEQYF	TGCGCCAGCAGCTGGGACGGGACAGGGGGGGGTTCCGAGCAGTACTTC
.	TRBV15	.	TRBJ2-1	CATSRVAFWGAANEQFF	TGTGCCACCAGCAGAGTCGCATTTTGGGGGGCTGCGAATGAGCAGTTCTTC
TRBD1	TRBV29-1	few	TRBJ1-4	CSVGGDRESEKLFF	TGCAGCGTTGGGGGGGACAGGGAAAGCGAAAAACTGTTTTTT
.	TRBV5-4	many	TRBJ1-2	CASSLQGFDYGYTF	TGTGCCAGCAGTCTACAGGGATTTGACTATGGCTACACCTTC
TRBD1	TRBV28	many	TRBJ2-5	CASRPTGGETQYF	TGTGCCAGCAGGCCGACAGGGGGGGAGACCCAGTACTTC
.	TRBV2	many	TRBJ1-6	CASSEVSGRGSPLHF	TGTGCCAGCAGTGAAGTATCAGGGAGAGGATCACCCCTCCACTTT
.	TRBV15	many	TRBJ1-1	CATSRDLGRGTEAFF	TGTGCCACCAGCAGAGATCTTGGCAGGGGCACTGAAGCTTTCTTT
.	TRBV28	.	TRBJ1-3	CASSGARADRNTIYF	TGTGCCAGCAGTGGGGCCCGGGCAGACCGAAACACCATATATTTT
.	TRBV28	.	TRBJ1-6	CASSFISGPNNSPLHF	TGTGCCAGCAGTTTTATCTCGGGACCCAATAATTCACCCCTCCACTTT
TRBD1	TRBV10-3	many	TRBJ1-1	CAIRQGGVNTEAFF	TGTGCCATCAGACAGGGGGGGGTGAACACTGAAGCTTTCTTT
.	TRBV6-1	many	TRBJ1-1	CASSESPGDTEAFF	TGTGCCAGCAGTGAATCGCCGGGGGACACTGAAGCTTTCTTT
TRBD1	TRBV12-3/TRBV12-4	many	TRBJ2-2	CASSLVRGHTGELFF	TGTGCCAGCAGTTTGGTTAGGGGGCATACCGGGGAGCTGTTTTTT
.	TRBV20-1	few	TRBJ1-4	CSAADSSKRANEKLFF	TGCAGTGCCGCGGACAGTTCTAAGAGGGCTAATGAAAAACTGTTTTTT
TRBD2	TRBV3-1	.	TRBJ2-3	CASSPPGLAATDTQYF	TGTGCCAGCAGCCCTCCCGGACTAGCGGCCACAGATACGCAGTATTTT
.	TRBV28	many	TRBJ2-7	CASSGYGGIYEQYF	TGTGCCAGCAGTGGTTACGGGGGAATTTACGAGCAGTACTTC
TRBD1	TRBV7-9	few	TRBJ2-7	CASGNYRDSSYEQYF	TGTGCCAGCGGCAATTACCGGGACAGCTCCTACGAGCAGTACTTC
.	TRBV29-1	.	TRBJ2-7	CSVPLGQYF	TGCAGCGTCCCCCTAGGGCAGTACTTC
.	TRBV12-3/TRBV12-4	.	TRBJ2-3	CASSYRPAIYSDTTFKPTDTQYF	TGTGCCAGCAGTTATCGGCCAGCGATCTATAGCGACACGACCTTTAAACCGACAGATACGCAGTATTTT
.	TRBV11-2	.	TRBJ2-7	CASSFEGTEQYF	TGTGCCAGCAGCTTCGAGGGGACCGAGCAGTACTTC
.	TRBV15	many	TRBJ1-3	CATSRDADTIYF	TGTGCCACCAGCAGAGATGCGGACACCATATATTTT
TRBD1	TRBV30	.	TRBJ2-4	CAWCPNGQGLAKNIQYF	TGTGCCTGGTGCCCGAACGGACAGGGACTAGCCAAAAACATTCAGTACTTC
TRBD2	TRBV12-3/TRBV12-4	.	TRBJ2-7	CASRMGLADHEQYF	TGTGCCAGCAGGATGGGACTAGCAGACCACGAGCAGTACTTC
.	TRBV4-2	few	TRBJ1-4	CASSQDMEKLFF	TGTGCCAGCAGCCAAGATATGGAAAAACTGTTTTTT
.	TRBV7-9	many	TRBJ2-5	CASRIQETQYF	TGTGCCAGCAGGATACAAGAGACCCAGTACTTC
.	TRBV28	many	TRBJ1-6	CASSLGTREISPLHF	TGTGCCAGCAGTTTAGGGACCCGGGAGATTTCACCCCTCCACTTT
.	TRBV28	.	TRBJ2-1	CASSQESLGNEQFF	TGTGCCAGCAGCCAAGAATCTTTGGGAAATGAGCAGTTCTTC
.	TRBV25-1	.	TRBJ2-1	CASTSHYNEQFF	TGTGCCAGTACGTCCCACTACAATGAGCAGTTCTTC
TRBD1	TRBV11-2	many	TRBJ2-7	CASSFQTGAYEQYF	TGTGCCAGCAGCTTTCAGACAGGGGCCTACGAGCAGTACTTC
.	TRBV27	many	TRBJ2-7	CASSTTGIPYEQYF	TGTGCCAGCAGCACAACAGGGATTCCCTACGAGCAGTACTTC
.	TRBV20-1	few	TRBJ2-2	CSARLARERTGELFF	TGCAGTGCTAGACTCGCCCGGGAGCGGACCGGGGAGCTGTTTTTT
.	TRBV2	many	TRBJ2-7	CASNEFYEQYF	TGTGCCAGCAATGAATTCTACGAGCAGTACTTC
TRBD1	TRBV5-1	few	TRBJ1-5	CASSLEAPDRDQPQHF	TGCGCCAGCAGCTTGGAGGCCCCGGACAGGGATCAGCCCCAGCATTTT
.	TRBV9	many	TRBJ1-1	CASSPFGDMNTEAFF	TGTGCCAGCAGCCCCTTTGGTGACATGAACACTGAAGCTTTCTTT
.	TRBV19	.	TRBJ1-2	CASSIHSYGYTF	TGTGCCAGTAGTATCCACTCCTATGGCTACACCTTC
.	TRBV28	many	TRBJ1-1	CASTFRGITEAFF	TGTGCCAGCACCTTCAGGGGAATCACTGAAGCTTTCTTT